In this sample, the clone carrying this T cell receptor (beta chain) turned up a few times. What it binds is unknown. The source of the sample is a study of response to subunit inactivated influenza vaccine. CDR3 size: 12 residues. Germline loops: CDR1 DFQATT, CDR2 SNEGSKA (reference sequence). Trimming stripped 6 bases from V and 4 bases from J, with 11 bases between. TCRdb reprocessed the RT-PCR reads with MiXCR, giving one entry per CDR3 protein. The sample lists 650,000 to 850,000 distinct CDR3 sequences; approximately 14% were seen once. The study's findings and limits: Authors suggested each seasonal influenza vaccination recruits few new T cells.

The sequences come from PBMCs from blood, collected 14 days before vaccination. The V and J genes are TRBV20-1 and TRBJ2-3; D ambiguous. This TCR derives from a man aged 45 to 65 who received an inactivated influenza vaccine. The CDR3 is CSARLGSDTQYF. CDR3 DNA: TGCAGTGCGCGTCTGGGGTCAGATACGCAGTATTTT.